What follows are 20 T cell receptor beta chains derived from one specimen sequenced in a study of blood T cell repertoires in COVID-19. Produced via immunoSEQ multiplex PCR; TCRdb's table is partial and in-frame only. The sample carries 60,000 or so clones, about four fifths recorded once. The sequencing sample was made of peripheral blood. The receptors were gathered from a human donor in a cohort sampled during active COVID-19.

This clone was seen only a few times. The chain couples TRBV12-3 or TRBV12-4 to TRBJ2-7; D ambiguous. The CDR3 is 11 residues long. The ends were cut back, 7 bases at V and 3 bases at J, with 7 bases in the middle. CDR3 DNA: TGTGCCAGCATGCGACACTACGAGCAGTACTTC. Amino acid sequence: CASMRHYEQYF.

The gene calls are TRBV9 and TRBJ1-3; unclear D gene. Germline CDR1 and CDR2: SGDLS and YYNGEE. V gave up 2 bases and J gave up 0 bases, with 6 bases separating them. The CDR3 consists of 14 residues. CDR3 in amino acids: CASSVYDSGNTIYF. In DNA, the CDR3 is TGTGCCAGCAGCGTCTACGACTCTGGAAACACCATATATTTT. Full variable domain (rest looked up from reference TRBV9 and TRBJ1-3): DSGVTQTPKHLITATGQRVTLRCSPRSGDLSVYWYQQSLDQGLQFLIQYYNGEERAKGNILERFSAQQFPDLHSELNLSSLELGDSALYFCASSVYDSGNTIYFGEGSWLTVV.

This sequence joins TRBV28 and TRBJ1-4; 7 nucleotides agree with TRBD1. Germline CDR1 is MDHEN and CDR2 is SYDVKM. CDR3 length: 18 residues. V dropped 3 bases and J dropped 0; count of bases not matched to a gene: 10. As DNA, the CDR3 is TGTGCCAGCAGTTTTAGGACAGGCCGGGTTGCAACTAATGAAAAACTGTTTTTT. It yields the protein CASSFRTGRVATNEKLFF.

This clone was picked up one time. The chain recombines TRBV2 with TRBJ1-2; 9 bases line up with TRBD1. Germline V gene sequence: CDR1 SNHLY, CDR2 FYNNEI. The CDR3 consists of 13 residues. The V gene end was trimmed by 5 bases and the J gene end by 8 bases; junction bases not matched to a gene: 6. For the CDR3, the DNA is TGTGCCAGCAGTTCGGGACAGGGCGTCGGCTACACCTTC. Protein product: CASSSGQGVGYTF. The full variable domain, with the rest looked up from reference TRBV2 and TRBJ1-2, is EPEVTQTPSHQVTQMGQEVILRCVPISNHLYFYWYRQILGQKVEFLVSFYNNEISEKSEIFDDQFSVERPDGSNFTLKIRSTKLEDSAMYFCASSSGQGVGYTFGSGTRLTVV.

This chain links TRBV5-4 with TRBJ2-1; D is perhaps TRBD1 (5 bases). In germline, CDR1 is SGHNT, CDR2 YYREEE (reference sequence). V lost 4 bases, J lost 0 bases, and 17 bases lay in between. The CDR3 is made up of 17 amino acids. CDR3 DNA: TGTGCCAGCAGCCCAGCCCTACAGGCTAGCTCCTACAATGAGCAGTTCTTC. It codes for CASSPALQASSYNEQFF.

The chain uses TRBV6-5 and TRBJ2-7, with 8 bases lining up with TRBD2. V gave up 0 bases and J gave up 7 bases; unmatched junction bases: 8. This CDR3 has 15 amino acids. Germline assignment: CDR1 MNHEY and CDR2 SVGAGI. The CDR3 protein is CASSYSAGGTKEQYF. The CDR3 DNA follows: TGTGCCAGCAGTTACTCGGCGGGAGGAACGAAGGAGCAGTACTTC.

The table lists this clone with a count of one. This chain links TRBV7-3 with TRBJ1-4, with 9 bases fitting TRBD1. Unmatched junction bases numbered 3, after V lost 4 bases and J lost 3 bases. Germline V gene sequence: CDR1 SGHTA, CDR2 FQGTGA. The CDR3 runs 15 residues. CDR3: CASSSTGGPNEKLFF. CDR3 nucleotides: TGTGCCAGCAGCTCTACAGGGGGCCCTAATGAAAAACTGTTTTTT.

In DNA, the CDR3 is TGTGCCAGCAGCTTCTGGACAGCCGGCGAGCAGTACTTC. Its protein product is CASSFWTAGEQYF. The chain carries TRBV5-6 and TRBJ2-7; D perhaps matches TRBD1 (6 bases). V gave up 2 bases and J gave up 6 bases, with 12 bases separating them. The CDR3 is made up of 13 amino acids. Germline V gene data show CDR1 as SGHDT and CDR2 as YYEEEE.

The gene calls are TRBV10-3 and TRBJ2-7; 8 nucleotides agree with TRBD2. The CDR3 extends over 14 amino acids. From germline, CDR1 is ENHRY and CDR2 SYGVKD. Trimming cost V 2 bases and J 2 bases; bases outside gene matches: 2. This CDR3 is CAISEREGPYEQYF. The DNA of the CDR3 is TGTGCCATCAGTGAGCGGGAGGGCCCCTACGAGCAGTACTTC.

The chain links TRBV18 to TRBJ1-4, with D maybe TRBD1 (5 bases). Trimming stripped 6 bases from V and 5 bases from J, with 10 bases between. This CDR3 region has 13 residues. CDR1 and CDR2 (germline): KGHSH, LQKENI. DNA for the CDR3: TGTGCCAGCTCCCGCGGACAAAATGAAAAACTGTTTTTT. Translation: CASSRGQNEKLFF.

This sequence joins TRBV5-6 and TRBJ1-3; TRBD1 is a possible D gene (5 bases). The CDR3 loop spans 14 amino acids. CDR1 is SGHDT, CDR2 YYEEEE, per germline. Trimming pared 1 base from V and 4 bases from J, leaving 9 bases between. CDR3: CASSLYGAGNTIYF. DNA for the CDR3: TGTGCCAGCAGCTTGTATGGGGCCGGAAACACCATATATTTT. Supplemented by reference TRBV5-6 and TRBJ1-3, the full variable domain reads DAGVTQSPTHLIKTRGQQVTLRCSPKSGHDTVSWYQQALGQGPQFIFQYYEEEERQRGNFPDRFSGHQFPNYSSELNVNALLLGDSALYLCASSLYGAGNTIYFGEGSWLTVV.

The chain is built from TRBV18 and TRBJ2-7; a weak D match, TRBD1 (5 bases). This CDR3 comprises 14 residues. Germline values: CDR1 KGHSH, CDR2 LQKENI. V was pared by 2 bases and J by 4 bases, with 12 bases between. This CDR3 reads CASSPLQTVYEQYF. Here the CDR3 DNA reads TGTGCCAGCTCACCATTACAGACAGTATACGAGCAGTACTTC.

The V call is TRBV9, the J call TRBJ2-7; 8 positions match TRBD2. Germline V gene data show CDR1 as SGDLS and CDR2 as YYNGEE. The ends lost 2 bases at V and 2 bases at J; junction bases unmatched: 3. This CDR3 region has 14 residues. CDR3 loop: CASSVSGEPYEQYF. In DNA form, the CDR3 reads TGTGCCAGCAGCGTTAGCGGGGAACCCTACGAGCAGTACTTC. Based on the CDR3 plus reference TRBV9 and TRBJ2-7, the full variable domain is DSGVTQTPKHLITATGQRVTLRCSPRSGDLSVYWYQQSLDQGLQFLIQYYNGEERAKGNILERFSAQQFPDLHSELNLSSLELGDSALYFCASSVSGEPYEQYFGPGTRLTVT.

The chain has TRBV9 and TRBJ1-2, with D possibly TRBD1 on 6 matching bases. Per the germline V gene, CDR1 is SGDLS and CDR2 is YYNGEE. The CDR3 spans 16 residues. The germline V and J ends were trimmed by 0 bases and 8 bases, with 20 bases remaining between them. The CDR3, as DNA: TGTGCCAGCAGCGTAGGTCGGACAGCTGTGCTGGGCGGCTACACCTTC. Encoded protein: CASSVGRTAVLGGYTF. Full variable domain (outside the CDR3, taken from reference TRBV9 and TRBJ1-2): DSGVTQTPKHLITATGQRVTLRCSPRSGDLSVYWYQQSLDQGLQFLIQYYNGEERAKGNILERFSAQQFPDLHSELNLSSLELGDSALYFCASSVGRTAVLGGYTFGSGTRLTVV.

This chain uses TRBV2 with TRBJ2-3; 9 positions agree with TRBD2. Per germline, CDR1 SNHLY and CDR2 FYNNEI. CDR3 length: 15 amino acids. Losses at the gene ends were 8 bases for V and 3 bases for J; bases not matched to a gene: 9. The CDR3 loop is CASASGREGTDTQYF. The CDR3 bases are TGTGCCAGCGCCTCCGGGCGGGAGGGTACAGATACGCAGTATTTT.

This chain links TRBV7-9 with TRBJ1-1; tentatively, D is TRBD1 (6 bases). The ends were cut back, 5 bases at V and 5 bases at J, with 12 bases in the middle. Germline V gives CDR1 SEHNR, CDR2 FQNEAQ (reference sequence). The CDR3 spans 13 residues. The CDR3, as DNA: TGTGCCAGCAGCCGAACCACAGGGACTGAAGCTTTCTTT. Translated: CASSRTTGTEAFF.

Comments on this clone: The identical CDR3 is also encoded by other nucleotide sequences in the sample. CDR3 sequence reads: CASRLAGDEQFF. The CDR3 region has the DNA TGCGCCAGCAGACTAGCGGGAGATGAGCAGTTCTTC. The chain is built from TRBV5-1 and TRBJ2-1; 11 bases map to TRBD2. Germline assignment: CDR1 SGHRS and CDR2 YFSETQ. The V segment lost 5 bases and the J segment 8 bases; nucleotides outside the gene matches: 0. The CDR3 has 12 residues. Looking up the rest from reference TRBV5-1 and TRBJ2-1 gives the full variable domain: KAGVTQTPRYLIKTRGQQVTLSCSPISGHRSVSWYQQTPGQGLQFLFEYFSETQRNKGNFPGRFSGRQFSNSRSEMNVSTLELGDSALYLCASRLAGDEQFFGPGTRLTVL.

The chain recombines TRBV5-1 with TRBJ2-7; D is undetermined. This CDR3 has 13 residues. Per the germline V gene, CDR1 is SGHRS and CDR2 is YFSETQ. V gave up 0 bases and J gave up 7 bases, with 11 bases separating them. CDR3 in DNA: TGCGCCAGCAGCTTGGTACGAGTTTCGGAGCAGTACTTC. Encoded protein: CASSLVRVSEQYF.

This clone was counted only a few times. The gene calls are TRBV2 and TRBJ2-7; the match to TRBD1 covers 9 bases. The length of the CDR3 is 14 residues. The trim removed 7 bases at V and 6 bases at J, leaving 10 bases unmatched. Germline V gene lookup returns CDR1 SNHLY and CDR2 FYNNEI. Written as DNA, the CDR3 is TGTGCCAGCAAGAACGCGGGACAGGGCTTCGAGCAGTACTTC. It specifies CASKNAGQGFEQYF.

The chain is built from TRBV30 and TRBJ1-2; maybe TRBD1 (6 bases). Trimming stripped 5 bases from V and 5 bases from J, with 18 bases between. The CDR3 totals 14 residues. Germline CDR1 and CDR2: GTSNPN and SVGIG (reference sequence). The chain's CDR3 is CAWARGGGPYGYTF. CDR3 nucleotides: TGTGCCTGGGCGAGGGGGGGAGGTCCTTATGGCTACACCTTC.